One and the same sample provided the 4 T cell receptor beta chains below, sequenced in a study of blood T cell repertoires in COVID-19. Repertoires were generated with immunoSEQ multiplex PCR, while TCRdb's copy carries only in-frame clones and drops some. This table holds some 74,000 clones, approximately 80% found once. The sequencing sample was made of peripheral blood. The receptors come from a man older than 75 with acute or convalescent COVID-19.

This clone was counted once. The rearrangement links TRBV6-4 to TRBJ1-5; TRBD1 matches at 9 bases. With V trimmed by 3 bases and J by 0 bases, 9 bases remained unmatched. This CDR3 region has 18 residues. In germline, CDR1 is MRHNA, CDR2 SNTAGT. CDR3 in amino acids: CASSDFGQGCHSNQPQHF. The CDR3 nucleotides read TGTGCCAGCAGTGATTTTGGACAGGGGTGTCATAGCAATCAGCCCCAGCATTTT.

V gene TRBV24-1 combines with J gene TRBJ2-2; D unresolved. The CDR3 contains 15 residues. CDR1 and CDR2 (germline): KGHDR, SFDVKD. Trimming removed 3 bases at V and 3 bases at J, with 10 bases between. The CDR3: CATSDPGSHTGELFF. Here the CDR3 DNA reads TGTGCCACCAGTGATCCCGGGTCCCACACCGGGGAGCTGTTTTTT.

CDR3 bases: TGTGCCACCAGTGGTACAGATACTAACTATGGCTACACCTTC. It yields the protein CATSGTDTNYGYTF. The gene calls are TRBV24-1 and TRBJ1-2; no clear D gene. Germline V gene data show CDR1 as KGHDR and CDR2 as SFDVKD. The ends were cut back, 5 bases at V and 0 bases at J, with 9 bases in the middle. The CDR3 is 14 amino acids.

The chain uses TRBV28 and TRBJ2-2, with D perhaps matching TRBD2 (5 bases). Per the germline V gene, CDR1 is MDHEN and CDR2 is SYDVKM. This CDR3 spans 15 amino acids. V was shortened by 8 bases and J by 5 bases, with 18 bases between the two germline ends. The CDR3 DNA reads TGTGCCAGCGCTTACAGTCGGGGATGGACCGGGGAGCTGTTTTTT. Amino acids: CASAYSRGWTGELFF.